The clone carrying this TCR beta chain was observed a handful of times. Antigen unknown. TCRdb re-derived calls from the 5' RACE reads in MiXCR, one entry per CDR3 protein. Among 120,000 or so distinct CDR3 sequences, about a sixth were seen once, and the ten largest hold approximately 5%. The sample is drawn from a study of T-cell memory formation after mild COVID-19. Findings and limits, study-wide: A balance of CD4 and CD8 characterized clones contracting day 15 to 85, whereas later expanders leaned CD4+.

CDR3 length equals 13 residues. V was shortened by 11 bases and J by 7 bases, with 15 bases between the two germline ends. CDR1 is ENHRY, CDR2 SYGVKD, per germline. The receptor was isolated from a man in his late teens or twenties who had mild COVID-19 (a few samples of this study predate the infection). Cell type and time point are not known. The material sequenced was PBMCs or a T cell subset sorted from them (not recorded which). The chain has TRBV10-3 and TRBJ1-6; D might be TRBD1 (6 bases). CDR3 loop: CAFTGQLNSPLHF. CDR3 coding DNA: TGTGCCTTCACAGGGCAGTTAAATTCACCCCTCCACTTT.